The 22 T cell receptor beta chains below all came from one sample that was sequenced in a study of response to subunit inactivated influenza vaccine. TCRdb itself ran the RT-PCR reads through MiXCR, one entry per CDR3 protein. This sample carries more than 700,000 distinct CDR3 sequences, about 20% of them seen once, and the ten largest clones take roughly 10%. Sequenced here: PBMCs from blood, sampled around 5 days after vaccination. Every receptor here comes from a man aged 45-60 years who received an inactivated influenza vaccine.

The CDR3 protein is CASSPSKDNEQFF. For the CDR3, the DNA is TGTGCCAGCTCACCGAGCAAAGACAATGAGCAGTTCTTC. The rearrangement joins TRBV18 to TRBJ2-1; D is unclear. CDR1 and CDR2 (germline): KGHSH, LQKENI. V dropped 3 bases and J dropped 5 bases, with 8 bases sitting between them. This CDR3 contains 13 residues.

The chain is built from TRBV5-1 and TRBJ2-2; D might be TRBD2 (6 bases). CDR1 and CDR2 (germline): SGHRS, YFSETQ. The CDR3 totals 16 residues. Trimming removed 4 bases from V and 6 bases from J, with 19 bases in between. CDR3 residues: CASSVGTALNAGELFF. The CDR3 bases are TGCGCCAGCAGCGTTGGGACTGCCCTTAACGCCGGGGAGCTGTTTTTT.

The chain combines TRBV5-1 with TRBJ2-3; 7 nucleotides agree with TRBD1. The trim removed 3 bases at V and 5 bases at J, leaving 0 bases unmatched. The germline gives CDR1 SGHRS, CDR2 YFSETQ. The CDR3 loop spans 12 amino acids. In DNA, the CDR3 is TGCGCCAGCAGCTGGACAGGAGATACGCAGTATTTT. It encodes CASSWTGDTQYF.

This chain uses TRBV7-6 with TRBJ2-3, with 9 positions matching TRBD2. V shed 2 bases and J 0 bases; nucleotides not matched to a gene: 12. The CDR3 spans 19 residues. The germline V gene encodes CDR1 SGHVS and CDR2 FNYEAQ. For the CDR3, the DNA is TGTGCCAGCAGCTTAAGCTGGGTAGCGGGGGATAGTAGCACAGATACGCAGTATTTT. Translating it yields CASSLSWVAGDSSTDTQYF.

This sequence joins TRBV7-6 and TRBJ2-7, with TRBD2 as a possible D gene (5 bases). Deletions cut 1 base from V and 5 bases from J, with 9 bases between. Germline lookup yields CDR1 SGHVS and CDR2 FNYEAQ. The CDR3 extends over 13 amino acids. The CDR3 here is CASSLGWRNEQYF. The CDR3 bases are TGTGCCAGCAGCTTAGGGTGGAGGAACGAGCAGTACTTC.

The rearrangement links TRBV5-1 to TRBJ2-1; 12 nucleotides line up with TRBD2. V was pared by 8 bases and J by 4 bases, with 7 bases of the junction left unmatched. Germline lookup yields CDR1 SGHRS and CDR2 YFSETQ. This CDR3 region has 15 residues. The CDR3 loop reads CASTITSGGYNEQFF. The CDR3 nucleotides are TGCGCCAGTACCATAACTAGCGGGGGGTACAATGAGCAGTTCTTC.

This clonotype turned up a few times. The chain uses TRBV6-1 and TRBJ2-2; 9 bases are shared with TRBD1. Germline V gives CDR1 MNHNS, CDR2 SASEGT. Unmatched junction bases numbered 8, after V lost 6 bases and J lost 6 bases. The CDR3 extends over 15 amino acids. CDR3 sequence: CASRTGQGFPGELFF. CDR3 sequence (DNA): TGTGCCAGCAGAACGGGACAGGGTTTCCCCGGGGAGCTGTTTTTT.

There are a few counts of this clonotype. The J gene is TRBJ2-1, the V gene TRBV5-1, with D perhaps TRBD2 (6 bases). The CDR3 length is 15 residues. Germline assignment: CDR1 SGHRS and CDR2 YFSETQ. V was pared by 3 bases and J by 7 bases, with 17 bases between. CDR3 DNA sequence: TGCGCCAGCAGCTGGACCGGGGGTTCGAGGAATGAGCAGTTCTTC. Its protein product is CASSWTGGSRNEQFF.

This clonotype has a handful of counts. CDR3 region: CASSEPRGTEQFF. The CDR3 region has the DNA TGTGCCAGCAGTGAACCGAGGGGGACTGAGCAGTTCTTC. The chain employs TRBV6-1 and TRBJ2-1; D may be TRBD1 (6 bases). Looked up from germline, CDR1 is MNHNS and CDR2 is SASEGT. V lost 2 bases and J lost 9, with 11 bases in between. There are 13 residues in the CDR3.

The sample holds a few counts of this clonotype. The genes are TRBV7-9 and TRBJ1-1, with D possibly being TRBD1 (6 bases). The CDR3 consists of 17 residues. The germline V gene has CDR1 SEHNR and CDR2 FQNEAQ (reference sequence). V lost 1 base, J lost 1 base, and 16 bases lay in between. CDR3 sequence reads: CASSLVVAGVGNTEAFF. The DNA of the CDR3 is TGTGCCAGCAGCTTAGTCGTGGCAGGGGTTGGGAACACTGAAGCTTTCTTT.

This clonotype was counted many times. The J gene is TRBJ1-5, the V gene TRBV3-1; the D is unclear. Germline V lookup: CDR1 LGHDT, CDR2 YNNKEL (reference sequence). The CDR3 has 12 amino acids. V dropped 4 bases and J dropped 7 bases, with 8 bases sitting between them. CDR3 DNA sequence: TGTGCCAGCAGCCTCTCGGGGCAGCCCCAGCATTTT. Its translation is CASSLSGQPQHF.

This clonotype appeared a few times. The chain links TRBV24-1 to TRBJ2-7; D possibly uses TRBD1 or TRBD2 (5 bases each). Trimming removed 2 bases from V and 9 bases from J, with 25 bases in between. Germline V gene data show CDR1 as KGHDR and CDR2 as SFDVKD. The CDR3 contains 17 residues. The CDR3 is CATSDSRDLKSMGGQYF. CDR3 nucleotides: TGTGCCACCAGTGATTCCCGGGACCTAAAATCGATGGGCGGGCAGTACTTC.

V is TRBV4-1 and J is TRBJ1-2; D is possibly TRBD1 (5 bases). V was clipped by 4 bases and J by 8 bases, with 11 bases between them. The CDR3 is 12 amino acids. Germline-derived CDR1 and CDR2 are MGHRA and YSYEKL. This CDR3 reads CASSPGHSGYTF. CDR3 nucleotide sequence: TGCGCCAGCAGCCCAGGGCATTCGGGCTACACCTTC.

The chain combines TRBV11-2 with TRBJ2-3; 9 nucleotides match TRBD1. The V segment lost 0 bases and the J segment 4 bases; nucleotides outside the gene matches: 2. The CDR3 is 15 amino acids. Germline CDR1 is SGHAT and CDR2 is FQNNGV. This CDR3 reads CASSLDGQGSDTQYF. The CDR3 nucleotides are TGTGCCAGCAGCTTAGATGGACAGGGGTCAGATACGCAGTATTTT.

CDR3 nucleotide sequence: TGTGCCATCGAAAGGGGAGGGCCCGGGGATGAGCAGTTCTTC. Translating it yields CAIERGGPGDEQFF. The V gene is TRBV10-3, the J gene TRBJ2-1; TRBD2 matches at 7 bases. Germline loops: CDR1 ENHRY, CDR2 SYGVKD. Trimming took 8 bases from V and 8 from J; bases not matched to a gene: 12. The CDR3 is 14 residues long.

This clonotype was counted a few times. The chain carries TRBV19 and TRBJ2-2, with D possibly being TRBD1 or TRBD2 (5 bases each). Germline V CDR1 and CDR2: LNHDA, SQIVND (reference sequence). There are 15 residues in the CDR3. V lost 6 bases to trimming and J lost 0 bases, with 11 bases between them. The CDR3 spells CASRRETANTGELFF. CDR3 nucleotides: TGTGCCAGTAGGAGGGAGACAGCGAACACCGGGGAGCTGTTTTTT.

The chain recombines TRBV24-1 with TRBJ2-2; perhaps D is TRBD1 or TRBD2 (5 bases each). V was cut by 6 bases and J by 3 bases, with 13 bases left in between. The CDR3 length is 15 residues. Germline CDR1 reads KGHDR; CDR2 reads SFDVKD. In DNA form, the CDR3 reads TGTGCCACCAGTCGTGAGGGGCTGGACACCGGGGAGCTGTTTTTT. Its translation is CATSREGLDTGELFF.

This sequence joins TRBV9 and TRBJ2-3; D could derive from TRBD1 or TRBD2 (5 bases each). The CDR3 loop spans 16 amino acids. Trimming cost V 4 bases and J 1 base, with 16 bases left between them. Per germline, CDR1 SGDLS and CDR2 YYNGEE. CDR3 coding DNA: TGTGCCAGCAGCTTACAGGTGAACGGGGGCACAGATACGCAGTATTTT. The encoded protein is CASSLQVNGGTDTQYF.

This clonotype was recorded at least ten times. This chain links TRBV20-1 with TRBJ2-7; 8 bases are a match to TRBD1. Germline V CDR1 and CDR2: DFQATT, SNEGSKA (reference sequence). The CDR3 sequence is 15 residues long. The V and J ends lost 6 bases and 1 base, in that order; junction bases with no gene match: 11. The CDR3 DNA is TGCAGTGCAAGAACCGGGACAGGAGAATCCTACGAGCAGTACTTC. Translated, it gives CSARTGTGESYEQYF.

The table lists this clonotype with many counts. The chain recombines TRBV7-2 with TRBJ2-5; TRBD2 might be the D (6 bases). The CDR3 length is 19 residues. V was cut by 3 bases and J by 1 base, with 24 bases left in between. Looked up from germline, CDR1 is SGHTA and CDR2 is FQGNSA. CDR3 coding DNA: TGTGCCAGCAGCTTTCGAGTGGCGGGAAGTCTCCGGCCCCAAGAGACCCAGTACTTC. Residues: CASSFRVAGSLRPQETQYF. The full variable domain, its missing parts supplied by reference TRBV7-2 and TRBJ2-5, is GAGVSQSPSNKVTEKGKDVELRCDPISGHTALYWYRQSLGQGLEFLIYFQGNSAPDKSGLPSDRFSAERTGGSVSTLTIQRTQQEDSAVYLCASSFRVAGSLRPQETQYFGPGTRLLVL.

Concerning this clonotype itself: A much larger clone is a single base away; this may be a read error. This chain uses TRBV6-2 or TRBV6-3 with TRBJ2-3; D is unclear. This CDR3 is built from 13 residues. Germline-derived CDR1 and CDR2 are MNHEY and SVGEGT. Trimming pared 2 bases from V and 0 bases from J, leaving 3 bases between. Here the CDR3 reads CASSYVSTDTQYF. CDR3 bases: TGTGCCAGCAGTTACGTGAGCACAGATACGCAGTATTTT.

This chain connects TRBV7-6 to TRBJ2-5; unclear D gene. Trimming removed 2 bases from V and 9 bases from J, with 19 bases in between. There are 15 residues in the CDR3. From germline, CDR1 is SGHVS and CDR2 FNYEAQ. The DNA of the CDR3 is TGTGCCAGCAGCTTAACGATCGAGACTCAACAAGCCCAGTACTTC. Translation gives CASSLTIETQQAQYF.